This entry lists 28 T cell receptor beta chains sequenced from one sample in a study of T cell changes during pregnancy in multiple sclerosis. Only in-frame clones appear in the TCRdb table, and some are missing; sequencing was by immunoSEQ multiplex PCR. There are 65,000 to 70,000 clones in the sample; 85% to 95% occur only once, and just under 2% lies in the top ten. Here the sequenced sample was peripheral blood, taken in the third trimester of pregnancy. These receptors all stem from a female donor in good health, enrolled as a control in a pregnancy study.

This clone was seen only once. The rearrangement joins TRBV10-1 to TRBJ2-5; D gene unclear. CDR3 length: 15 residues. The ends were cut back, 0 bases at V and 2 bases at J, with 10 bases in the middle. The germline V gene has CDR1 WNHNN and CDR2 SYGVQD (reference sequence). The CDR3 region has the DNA TGCGCCAGCAGTGAGTCCCGGAAGACTCAAGAGACCCAGTACTTC. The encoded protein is CASSESRKTQETQYF.

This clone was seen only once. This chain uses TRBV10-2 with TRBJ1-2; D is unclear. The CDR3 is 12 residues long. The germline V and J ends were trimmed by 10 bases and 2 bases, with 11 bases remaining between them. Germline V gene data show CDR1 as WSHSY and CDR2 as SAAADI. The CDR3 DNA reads TGCGCCATCGACCGAGGCAACTATGGCTACACCTTC. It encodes CAIDRGNYGYTF.

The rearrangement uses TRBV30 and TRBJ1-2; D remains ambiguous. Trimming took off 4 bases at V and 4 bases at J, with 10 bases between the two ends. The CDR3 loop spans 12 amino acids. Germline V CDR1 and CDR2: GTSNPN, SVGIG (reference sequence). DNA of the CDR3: TGTGCCTGGACCCTCGGTCTCTATGGCTACACCTTC. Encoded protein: CAWTLGLYGYTF.

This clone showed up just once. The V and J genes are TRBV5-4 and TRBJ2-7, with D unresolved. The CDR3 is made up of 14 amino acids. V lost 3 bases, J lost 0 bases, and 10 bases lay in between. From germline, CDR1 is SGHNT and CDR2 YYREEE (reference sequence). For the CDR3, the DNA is TGTGCCAGCAGCTCGGCGGCTGTCTCCTACGAGCAGTACTTC. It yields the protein CASSSAAVSYEQYF. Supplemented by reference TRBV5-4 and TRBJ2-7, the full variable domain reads ETGVTQSPTHLIKTRGQQVTLRCSSQSGHNTVSWYQQALGQGPQFIFQYYREEENGRGNFPPRFSGLQFPNYSSELNVNALELDDSALYLCASSSAAVSYEQYFGPGTRLTVT.

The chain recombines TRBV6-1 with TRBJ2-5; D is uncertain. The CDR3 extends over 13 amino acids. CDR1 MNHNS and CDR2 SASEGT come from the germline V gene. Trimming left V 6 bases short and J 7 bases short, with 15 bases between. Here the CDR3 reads CASRELAVGTQYF. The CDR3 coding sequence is TGTGCCAGCAGAGAACTTGCGGTGGGGACCCAGTACTTC.

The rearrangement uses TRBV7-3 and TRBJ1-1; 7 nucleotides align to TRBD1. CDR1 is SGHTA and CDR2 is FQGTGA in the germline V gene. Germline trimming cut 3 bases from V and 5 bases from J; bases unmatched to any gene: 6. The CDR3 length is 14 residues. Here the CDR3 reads CASSFTGAGTEAFF. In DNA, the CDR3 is TGTGCCAGCAGCTTTACAGGGGCGGGAACTGAAGCTTTCTTT.

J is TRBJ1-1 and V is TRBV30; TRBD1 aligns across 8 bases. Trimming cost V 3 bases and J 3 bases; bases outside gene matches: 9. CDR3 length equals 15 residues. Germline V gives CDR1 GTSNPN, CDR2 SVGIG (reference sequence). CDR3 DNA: TGTGCCTGGAGCCCTACTCTACAGGGGGACACTGAAGCTTTCTTT. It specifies CAWSPTLQGDTEAFF. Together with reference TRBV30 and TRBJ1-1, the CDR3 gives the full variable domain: SQTIHQWPATLVQPVGSPLSLECTVEGTSNPNLYWYRQAAGRGLQLLFYSVGIGQISSEVPQNLSASRPQDRQFILSSKKLLLSDSGFYLCAWSPTLQGDTEAFFGQGTRLTVV.

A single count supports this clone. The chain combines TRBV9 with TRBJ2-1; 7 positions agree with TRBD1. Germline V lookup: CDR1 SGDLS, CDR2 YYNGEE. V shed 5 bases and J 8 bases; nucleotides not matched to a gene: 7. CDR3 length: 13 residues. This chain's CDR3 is CASRPQGEDEQFF. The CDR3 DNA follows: TGTGCCAGCAGACCTCAGGGGGAAGATGAGCAGTTCTTC.

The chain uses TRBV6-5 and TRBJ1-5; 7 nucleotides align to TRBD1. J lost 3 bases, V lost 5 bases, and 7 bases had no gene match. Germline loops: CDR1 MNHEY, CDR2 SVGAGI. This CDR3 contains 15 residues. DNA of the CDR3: TGTGCCAGCAGTCGAACTACAGGGGTCAATCAGCCCCAGCATTTT. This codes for CASSRTTGVNQPQHF.

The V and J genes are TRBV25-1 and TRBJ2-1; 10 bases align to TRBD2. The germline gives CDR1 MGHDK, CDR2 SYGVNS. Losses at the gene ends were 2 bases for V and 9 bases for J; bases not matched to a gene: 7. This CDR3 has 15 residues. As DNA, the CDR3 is TGTGCCAGCAGTGAACGGAGCGGGAGGGCCGGTGAGCAGTTCTTC. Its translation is CASSERSGRAGEQFF.

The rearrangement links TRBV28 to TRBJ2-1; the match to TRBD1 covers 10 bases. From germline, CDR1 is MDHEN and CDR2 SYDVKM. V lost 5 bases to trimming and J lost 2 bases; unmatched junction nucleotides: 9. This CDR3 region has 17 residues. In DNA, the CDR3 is TGTGCCAGCAGTCCCAGGACAGGGGGTTTGGCCTACAATGAGCAGTTCTTC. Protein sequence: CASSPRTGGLAYNEQFF.

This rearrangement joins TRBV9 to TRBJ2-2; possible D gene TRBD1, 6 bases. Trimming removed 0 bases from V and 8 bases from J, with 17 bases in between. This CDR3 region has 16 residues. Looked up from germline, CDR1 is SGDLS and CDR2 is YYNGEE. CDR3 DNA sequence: TGTGCCAGCAGCGTAGTGGGGGCAGGAAGATTAGGGGAGCTGTTTTTT. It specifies CASSVVGAGRLGELFF. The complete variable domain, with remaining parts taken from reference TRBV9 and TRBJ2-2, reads DSGVTQTPKHLITATGQRVTLRCSPRSGDLSVYWYQQSLDQGLQFLIQYYNGEERAKGNILERFSAQQFPDLHSELNLSSLELGDSALYFCASSVVGAGRLGELFFGEGSRLTVL.

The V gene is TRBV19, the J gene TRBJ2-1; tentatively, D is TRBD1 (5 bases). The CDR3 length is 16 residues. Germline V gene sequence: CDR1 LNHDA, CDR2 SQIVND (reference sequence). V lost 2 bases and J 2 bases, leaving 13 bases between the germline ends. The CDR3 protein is CASSIKSGRAYNEQFF. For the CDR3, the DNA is TGTGCCAGTAGTATAAAAAGTGGCAGGGCCTACAATGAGCAGTTCTTC.

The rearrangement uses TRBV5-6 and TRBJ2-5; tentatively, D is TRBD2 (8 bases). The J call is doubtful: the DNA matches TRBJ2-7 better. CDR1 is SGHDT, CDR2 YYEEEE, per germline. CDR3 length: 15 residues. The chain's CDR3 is CASSLQRGTDYEQYF. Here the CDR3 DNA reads TGTGCCAGCAGCCTTCAGCGGGGGACAGACTACGAGCAGTACTTC.

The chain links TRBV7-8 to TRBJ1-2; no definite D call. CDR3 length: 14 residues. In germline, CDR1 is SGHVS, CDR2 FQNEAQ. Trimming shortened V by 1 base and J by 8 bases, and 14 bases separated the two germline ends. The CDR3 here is CASSLVWSGGGYTF. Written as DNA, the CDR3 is TGTGCCAGCAGCTTAGTTTGGAGTGGAGGGGGCTACACCTTC.

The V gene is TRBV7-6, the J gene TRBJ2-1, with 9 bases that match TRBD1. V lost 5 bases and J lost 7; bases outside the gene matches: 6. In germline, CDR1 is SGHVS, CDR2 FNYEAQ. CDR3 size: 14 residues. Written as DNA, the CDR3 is TGTGCCAGCAGCGTAGAACAGGGGGCTAATGAGCAGTTCTTC. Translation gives CASSVEQGANEQFF.

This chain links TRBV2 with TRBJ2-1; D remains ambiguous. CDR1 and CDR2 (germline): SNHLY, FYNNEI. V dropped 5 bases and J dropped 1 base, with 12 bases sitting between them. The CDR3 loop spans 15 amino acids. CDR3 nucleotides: TGTGCCAGCAGTCCCCTCACAGCTTCCTACAATGAGCAGTTCTTC. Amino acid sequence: CASSPLTASYNEQFF.

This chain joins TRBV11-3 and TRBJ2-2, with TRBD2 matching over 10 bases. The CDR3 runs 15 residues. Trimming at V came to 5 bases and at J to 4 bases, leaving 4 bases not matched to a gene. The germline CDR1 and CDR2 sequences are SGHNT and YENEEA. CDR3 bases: TGTGCCAGCAGCGAGAAGCGGGAGGGCACCGGGGAGCTGTTTTTT. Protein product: CASSEKREGTGELFF.

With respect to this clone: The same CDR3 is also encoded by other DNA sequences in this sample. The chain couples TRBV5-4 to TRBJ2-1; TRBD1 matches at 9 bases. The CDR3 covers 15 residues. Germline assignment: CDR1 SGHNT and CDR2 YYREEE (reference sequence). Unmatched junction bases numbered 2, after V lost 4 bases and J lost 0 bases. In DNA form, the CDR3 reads TGTGCCAGCAGCCTGGACAGGGGCTCCTACAATGAGCAGTTCTTC. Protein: CASSLDRGSYNEQFF.

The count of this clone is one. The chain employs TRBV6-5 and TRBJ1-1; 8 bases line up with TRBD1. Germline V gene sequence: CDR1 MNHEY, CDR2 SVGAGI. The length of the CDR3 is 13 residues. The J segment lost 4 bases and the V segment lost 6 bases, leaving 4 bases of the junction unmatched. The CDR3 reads CASRKQGGTEAFF. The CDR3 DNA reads TGTGCCAGCAGAAAACAGGGGGGCACTGAAGCTTTCTTT.

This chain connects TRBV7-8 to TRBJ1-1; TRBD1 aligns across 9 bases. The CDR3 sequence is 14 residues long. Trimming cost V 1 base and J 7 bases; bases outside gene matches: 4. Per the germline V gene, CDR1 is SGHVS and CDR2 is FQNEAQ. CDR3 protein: CASSLGDRAYEAFF. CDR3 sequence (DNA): TGTGCCAGCAGCTTAGGGGACAGGGCTTATGAAGCTTTCTTT.

The CDR3: CASSTTGDGANVLTF. The CDR3 DNA sequence: TGTGCCAGCAGCACAACAGGGGATGGGGCCAACGTCCTGACTTTC. The chain couples TRBV9 to TRBJ2-6, with 7 positions matching TRBD1. V was pared by 4 bases and J by 3 bases, with 4 bases of the junction left unmatched. This CDR3 comprises 15 residues. The V gene's germline CDR1 is SGDLS and CDR2 YYNGEE.

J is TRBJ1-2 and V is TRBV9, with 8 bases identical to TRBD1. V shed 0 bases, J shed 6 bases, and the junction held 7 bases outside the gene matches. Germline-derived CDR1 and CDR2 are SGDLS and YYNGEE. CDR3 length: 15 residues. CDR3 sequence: CASSVAWGQENGYTF. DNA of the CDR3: TGTGCCAGCAGCGTAGCTTGGGGACAGGAAAATGGCTACACCTTC.

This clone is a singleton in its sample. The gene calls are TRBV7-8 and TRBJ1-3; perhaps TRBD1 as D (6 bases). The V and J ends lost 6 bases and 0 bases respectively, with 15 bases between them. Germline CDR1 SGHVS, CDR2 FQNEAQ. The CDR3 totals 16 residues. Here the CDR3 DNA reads TGTGCCAGCAGATCCGACAGGTCTCGCTCTGGAAACACCATATATTTT. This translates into CASRSDRSRSGNTIYF.

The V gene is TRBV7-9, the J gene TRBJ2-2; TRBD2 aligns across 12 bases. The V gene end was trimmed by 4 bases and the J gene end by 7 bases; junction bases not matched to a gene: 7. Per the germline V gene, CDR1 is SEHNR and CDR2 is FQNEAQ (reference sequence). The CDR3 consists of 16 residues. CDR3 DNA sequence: TGTGCCAGCAGCTCGCTAGCGGGAGGGCCACACGGGGAGCTGTTTTTT. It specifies CASSSLAGGPHGELFF.

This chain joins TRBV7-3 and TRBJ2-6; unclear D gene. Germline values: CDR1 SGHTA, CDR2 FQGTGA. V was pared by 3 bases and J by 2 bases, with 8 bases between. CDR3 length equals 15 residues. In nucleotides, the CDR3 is TGTGCCAGCAGCTTCCCGGAGACTGGGGCCAACGTCCTGACTTTC. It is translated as CASSFPETGANVLTF.

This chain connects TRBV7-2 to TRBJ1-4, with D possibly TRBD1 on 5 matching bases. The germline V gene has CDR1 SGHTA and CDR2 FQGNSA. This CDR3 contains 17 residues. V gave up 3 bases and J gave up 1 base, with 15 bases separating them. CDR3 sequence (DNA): TGTGCCAGCAGCTTCTACAGTGGGGCAGGAACTAATGAAAAACTGTTTTTT. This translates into CASSFYSGAGTNEKLFF. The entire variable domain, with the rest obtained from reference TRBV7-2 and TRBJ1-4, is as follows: GAGVSQSPSNKVTEKGKDVELRCDPISGHTALYWYRQSLGQGLEFLIYFQGNSAPDKSGLPSDRFSAERTGGSVSTLTIQRTQQEDSAVYLCASSFYSGAGTNEKLFFGSGTQLSVL.

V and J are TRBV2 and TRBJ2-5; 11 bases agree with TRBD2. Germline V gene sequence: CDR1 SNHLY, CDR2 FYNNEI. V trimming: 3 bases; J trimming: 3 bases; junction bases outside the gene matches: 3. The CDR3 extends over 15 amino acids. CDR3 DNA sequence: TGTGCCAGCAGTGATAGCGGGGGGGCCGAAGAGACCCAGTACTTC. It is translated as CASSDSGGAEETQYF.